These 16 T cell receptor beta chains came from one sample sequenced in a study of blood T cells in healthy people across ages. Primers used in a second PCR of about 6 to 11 cycles were a sample-barcoded 5' primer and a J-beta primer mix. TCRdb passed the 5' RACE reads through MiXCR, listing each CDR3 protein once. The table has approximately 1.5 million distinct CDR3 sequences, roughly two fifths seen once. The specimen was blood. The origin of the receptors is a woman under 30 in good health.

This chain connects TRBV19 to TRBJ1-5; a possible D gene is TRBD1 (5 bases). The CDR3 contains 14 residues. V dropped 3 bases and J dropped 4 bases, with 10 bases sitting between them. Germline V gene lookup returns CDR1 LNHDA and CDR2 SQIVND (reference sequence). The CDR3 loop reads CASSMSGTNQPQHF. CDR3 coding DNA: TGTGCCAGTAGTATGTCAGGGACTAATCAGCCCCAGCATTTT.

The V call is TRBV10-3, the J call TRBJ2-5, with 9 positions matching TRBD2. The CDR3 is 17 amino acids. J gave up 5 bases and V 2 bases, and 12 bases lay outside the gene matches. Looked up from germline, CDR1 is ENHRY and CDR2 is SYGVKD. This chain's CDR3 is CAISERVGGRASETQYF. As DNA, the CDR3 is TGTGCCATCAGTGAGAGGGTTGGCGGGAGGGCCTCTGAGACCCAGTACTTC.

J is TRBJ1-2 and V is TRBV2; 7 nucleotides line up with TRBD1. The CDR3 has 13 amino acids. The ends lost 6 bases at V and 4 bases at J; junction bases unmatched: 5. CDR1 and CDR2 from the germline V gene are SNHLY and FYNNEI. Here the CDR3 reads CASRTGVSYGYTF. In DNA, the CDR3 is TGTGCCAGCAGAACAGGGGTTAGCTATGGCTACACCTTC. Together with reference TRBV2 and TRBJ1-2, the CDR3 gives the full variable domain: EPEVTQTPSHQVTQMGQEVILRCVPISNHLYFYWYRQILGQKVEFLVSFYNNEISEKSEIFDDQFSVERPDGSNFTLKIRSTKLEDSAMYFCASRTGVSYGYTFGSGTRLTVV.

This chain's CDR3 is CSVAPGPATGELFF. The CDR3 DNA follows: TGCAGCGTCGCGCCGGGGCCCGCAACCGGGGAGCTGTTTTTT. The V gene is TRBV29-1, the J gene TRBJ2-2; D may correspond to TRBD1 or TRBD2 (5 bases each). The CDR3 extends over 14 amino acids. Trimming removed 6 bases from V and 5 bases from J, with 16 bases in between. The V gene's germline CDR1 is SQVTM and CDR2 ANQGSEA.

As to this clonotype: A much larger clone lies one base from this, so it may be a read error. Given the absence of the conserved phenylalanine or tryptophan at the CDR3 end, a read error is likely. The gene calls are TRBV12-3 or TRBV12-4 and TRBJ1-2; D gene unclear. With 7 bases removed from V and 8 bases from J, the gap between germline ends came to 17 bases. The CDR3 loop spans 13 amino acids. The CDR3 coding sequence is TGTGCCAGCAAGCGGACCGGTCCGGGGGGCTACACCTAC. It encodes CASKRTGPGGYTY.

J is TRBJ2-1 and V is TRBV12-3 or TRBV12-4; 12 nucleotides line up with TRBD2. The CDR3 sequence is 15 residues long. With V trimmed by 7 bases and J by 5 bases, 6 bases remained unmatched. CDR3 in amino acids: CASTVSSGRDNEQFF. As DNA, the CDR3 is TGTGCCAGCACGGTCTCTAGCGGGAGGGACAATGAGCAGTTCTTC.

Comment on this clonotype: Germline and junction disagree at one end, which may indicate a read error. The chain is built from TRBV15 and TRBJ2-1; D perhaps matches TRBD2 (6 bases). Germline V lookup: CDR1 LNHNV, CDR2 YYDKDF (reference sequence). This CDR3 is built from 15 residues. CDR3: CATNRGGSGYNEQFF. The CDR3 nucleotides are TGTGCCACCAACAGAGGCGGTAGCGGATACAATGAGCAGTTCTTC.

This clonotype was picked up many times. The chain recombines TRBV20-1 with TRBJ1-2, with unresolved D. The CDR3 has 15 residues. The germline V gene encodes CDR1 DFQATT and CDR2 SNEGSKA (reference sequence). Trimming stripped 3 bases from V and 5 bases from J, with 19 bases between. The CDR3 spells CSASGLVNALYGYTF. In nucleotides, the CDR3 is TGCAGTGCTAGCGGATTGGTGAATGCCCTTTATGGCTACACCTTC.

The chain links TRBV28 to TRBJ2-1, with 12 bases fitting TRBD1. This CDR3 spans 20 amino acids. V was clipped by 3 bases and J by 0 bases; unmatched bases: 12. CDR1 and CDR2 from the germline V gene are MDHEN and SYDVKM. In DNA, the CDR3 is TGTGCCAGCAGTTTCAGTCCGGGACAGGGGGCGAAGAGCTCCTACAATGAGCAGTTCTTC. This gives the protein CASSFSPGQGAKSSYNEQFF.

This clonotype turned up a few times. The chain carries TRBV18 and TRBJ2-1; maybe TRBD1 (6 bases). There are 13 residues in the CDR3. Trimming stripped 3 bases from V and 10 bases from J, with 13 bases between. Germline CDR1 is KGHSH and CDR2 is LQKENI. CDR3 sequence: CASSPRQDREQFF. The DNA of the CDR3 is TGTGCCAGCTCACCCCGACAGGACCGCGAGCAGTTCTTC. Full variable domain (rest looked up from reference TRBV18 and TRBJ2-1): NAGVMQNPRHLVRRRGQEARLRCSPMKGHSHVYWYRQLPEEGLKFMVYLQKENIIDESGMPKERFSAEFPKEGPSILRIQQVVRGDSAAYFCASSPRQDREQFFGPGTRLTVL.

This chain links TRBV9 with TRBJ1-2; D might be TRBD1 (5 bases). Trimming took off 1 base at V and 0 bases at J, with 13 bases between the two ends. The CDR3 totals 16 residues. In germline, CDR1 is SGDLS, CDR2 YYNGEE. The CDR3 protein is CASSVMAGPTNYGYTF. In nucleotides, the CDR3 is TGTGCCAGCAGCGTAATGGCAGGGCCTACTAACTATGGCTACACCTTC. Combining the CDR3 with reference TRBV9 and TRBJ1-2 gives the whole variable domain DSGVTQTPKHLITATGQRVTLRCSPRSGDLSVYWYQQSLDQGLQFLIQYYNGEERAKGNILERFSAQQFPDLHSELNLSSLELGDSALYFCASSVMAGPTNYGYTFGSGTRLTVV.

This clonotype turned up a few times. The chain links TRBV4-1 to TRBJ1-2; D remains ambiguous. Looked up from germline, CDR1 is MGHRA and CDR2 is YSYEKL. The CDR3 contains 14 residues. Trimming removed 0 bases at V and 8 bases at J, with 13 bases between. CDR3 residues: CASSQDRGGGGYTF. As DNA, the CDR3 is TGCGCCAGCAGCCAAGATCGGGGTGGAGGAGGCTACACCTTC.

The V call is TRBV12-5, the J call TRBJ1-2, with D perhaps matching TRBD1 (6 bases). Germline CDR1 reads LGHNT; CDR2 reads FRNRAP. This CDR3 comprises 17 residues. Trimming left V 3 bases short and J 2 bases short, with 19 bases between. This CDR3 is CASGLQTGAFSNYGYTF. CDR3 DNA sequence: TGTGCTAGTGGTTTACAAACGGGGGCTTTTTCCAACTATGGCTACACCTTC.

CDR3 sequence: CASRRLAGLYNEQYF. The DNA for the CDR3 is TGTGCCAGCAGACGTTTGGCGGGACTCTACAATGAGCAGTACTTC. The V gene is TRBV27, the J gene TRBJ2-1; D may be TRBD2 (6 bases). The DNA end lines up better with TRBJ2-7; the J call may be wrong. The CDR3 is 15 amino acids. Germline CDR1 MNHEY, CDR2 SMNVEV (reference sequence).

J is TRBJ2-3 and V is TRBV5-1, with D perhaps matching TRBD1 (5 bases). Deletions cut 4 bases from V and 7 bases from J, with 10 bases between. Germline V gene sequence: CDR1 SGHRS, CDR2 YFSETQ. The length of the CDR3 is 12 residues. DNA for the CDR3: TGCGCCAGCAGCCAGGACATTTATACGCAGTATTTT. It translates to CASSQDIYTQYF.

The genes are TRBV7-3 and TRBJ2-5; perhaps TRBD2 as D (5 bases). This CDR3 contains 16 residues. From germline, CDR1 is SGHTA and CDR2 FQGTGA. Between the trimmed V and J ends, which lost 3 bases and 2 bases, there was a span of 16 bases. This chain's CDR3 is CASSLRALGPQETQYF. In DNA form, the CDR3 reads TGTGCCAGCAGCTTGAGGGCCCTCGGGCCACAAGAGACCCAGTACTTC.